This passage covers 32 T cell receptor beta chains from one sample sequenced in a study of control samples from healthy donors and cancer patients. Generated by immunoSEQ multiplex PCR, the TCRdb table keeps only in-frame clones and is missing some. The sample lists fewer than 500,000 clones, 90% occurring once. Sequenced material: PBMCs. Receptor source: a man in his forties with head and neck cancer.

This chain uses TRBV30 with TRBJ2-5; TRBD2 matches at 12 bases. J gave up 5 bases and V 0 bases, and 10 bases lay outside the gene matches. Per the germline V gene, CDR1 is GTSNPN and CDR2 is SVGIG (reference sequence). The CDR3 is 17 amino acids. DNA for the CDR3: TGTGCCTGGAGTGTAGGGGCTAGCGGGGGGGCTGGTGAGACCCAGTACTTC. It is translated as CAWSVGASGGAGETQYF.

The CDR3 region is CASRARDSTNTEAFF. Here the CDR3 DNA reads TGCGCCAGCAGGGCCCGGGACAGCACTAACACTGAAGCTTTCTTT. This chain uses TRBV5-1 with TRBJ1-1, with 7 bases aligning to TRBD1. The CDR3 totals 15 residues. With V trimmed by 5 bases and J by 2 bases, 9 bases remained unmatched. In germline, CDR1 is SGHRS, CDR2 YFSETQ.

This rearrangement joins TRBV3-1 (or the pseudogene TRBV3-2) to TRBJ1-2; 9 nucleotides line up with TRBD1. Per the germline V gene, CDR1 is LGHDT and CDR2 is YNNKEL (reference sequence). Losses at the gene ends were 0 bases for V and 3 bases for J; bases not matched to a gene: 14. This CDR3 contains 19 residues. Here the CDR3 reads CASSQEVGQGRVSDYGYTF. The CDR3 bases are TGTGCCAGCAGCCAAGAGGTGGGACAGGGAAGGGTTAGCGACTATGGCTACACCTTC.

The chain employs TRBV7-2 and TRBJ2-6; 8 nucleotides line up with TRBD1. Germline V CDR1 and CDR2: SGHTA, FQGNSA. CDR3 length: 16 amino acids. J was trimmed by 4 bases and V by 6 bases; bases with no gene match: 8. CDR3 coding DNA: TGTGCCAGCAGTATGTACGGACAGGGCGGGGCCAACGTCCTGACTTTC. It translates to CASSMYGQGGANVLTF. The full variable domain, completed using reference TRBV7-2 and TRBJ2-6, is GAGVSQSPSNKVTEKGKDVELRCDPISGHTALYWYRQSLGQGLEFLIYFQGNSAPDKSGLPSDRFSAERTGGSVSTLTIQRTQQEDSAVYLCASSMYGQGGANVLTFGAGSRLTVL.

This sequence joins TRBV12-3 or TRBV12-4 and TRBJ1-2; 8 bases align to TRBD1. CDR3 length: 13 residues. Losses at the gene ends were 7 bases for V and 7 bases for J; bases not matched to a gene: 8. As DNA, the CDR3 is TGTGCCAGCACGACGACAGGGGTGGGTGGCTACACCTTC. Translation gives CASTTTGVGGYTF.

This rearrangement joins TRBV19 to TRBJ2-3; 7 bases line up with TRBD2. V gave up 5 bases and J gave up 4 bases; unmatched junction bases: 12. This CDR3 comprises 16 residues. Germline V CDR1 and CDR2: LNHDA, SQIVND (reference sequence). CDR3 sequence: CASSQTTGGGSDTQYF. The CDR3 DNA sequence: TGTGCCAGTAGTCAAACGACGGGGGGAGGGTCAGATACGCAGTATTTT.

This clone occurred once. This rearrangement joins TRBV28 to TRBJ1-2, with D perhaps TRBD1 (5 bases). This CDR3 has 13 residues. Trimming removed 2 bases at V and 7 bases at J, with 11 bases between. Germline CDR1 reads MDHEN; CDR2 reads SYDVKM. The chain's CDR3 is CASSLGVGGGYTF. The CDR3 nucleotides are TGTGCCAGCAGTTTAGGTGTCGGGGGTGGCTACACCTTC.

This rearrangement joins TRBV11-2 to TRBJ2-1, with a possible D match to TRBD1 (6 bases). Germline assignment: CDR1 SGHAT and CDR2 FQNNGV. This CDR3 has 15 residues. V dropped 1 base and J dropped 4 bases, with 11 bases sitting between them. The CDR3 protein is CASSLGQGTYNEQFF. The CDR3, as DNA: TGTGCCAGCAGCTTAGGGCAGGGGACGTACAATGAGCAGTTCTTC. The full variable domain, rest sourced from reference TRBV11-2 and TRBJ2-1, is EAGVAQSPRYKIIEKRQSVAFWCNPISGHATLYWYQQILGQGPKLLIQFQNNGVVDDSQLPKDRFSAERLKGVDSTLKIQPAKLEDSAVYLCASSLGQGTYNEQFFGPGTRLTVL.

This clone was observed once. This chain uses TRBV4-2 with TRBJ1-2, with D possibly matching TRBD1 (5 bases). Per the germline V gene, CDR1 is LGHNA and CDR2 is YNFKEQ. Trimming took 0 bases from V and 5 from J, leaving 19 bases between them. There are 17 residues in the CDR3. Here the CDR3 DNA reads TGTGCCAGCAGCCAAGAGGGCGCCTTGTCGGGACCGTATGGCTACACCTTC. Its translation: CASSQEGALSGPYGYTF.

The gene calls are TRBV4-2 and TRBJ2-2; no reliable D call. The V gene lost 1 base and the J gene lost 8 bases, with 14 bases spanning the gap. Germline loops: CDR1 LGHNA, CDR2 YNFKEQ. This CDR3 has 15 amino acids. The CDR3 bases are TGTGCCAGCAGCCAAGGCTGGGTGGGAAGGGGGGAGCTGTTTTTT. It specifies CASSQGWVGRGELFF.

This sequence joins TRBV7-3 and TRBJ2-1; no clear D. Trimming shortened V by 0 bases and J by 5 bases, and 2 bases separated the two germline ends. Looked up from germline, CDR1 is SGHTA and CDR2 is FQGTGA. There are 12 residues in the CDR3. DNA of the CDR3: TGTGCCAGCAGCTTAACAAACAATGAGCAGTTCTTC. Translation: CASSLTNNEQFF.

This chain's CDR3 is CASTLDRRGEKLFF. The CDR3 DNA is TGTGCCAGCACCCTCGACAGGAGGGGCGAAAAACTGTTTTTT. This rearrangement joins TRBV28 to TRBJ1-4, with D maybe TRBD1 (6 bases). Per the germline V gene, CDR1 is MDHEN and CDR2 is SYDVKM. V was clipped by 7 bases and J by 8 bases, with 17 bases between them. CDR3 length: 14 amino acids.

The chain combines TRBV28 with TRBJ1-2, with D possibly matching TRBD1 (5 bases). The V gene's germline CDR1 is MDHEN and CDR2 SYDVKM. There are 17 residues in the CDR3. Trimming removed 5 bases at V and 7 bases at J, with 26 bases between. CDR3 nucleotides: TGTGCCAGCAGTGGCAGACTCCCTCAGGGCCCTCAGGGTGGCTACACCTTC. Its protein product is CASSGRLPQGPQGGYTF.

The V gene is TRBV12-3 or TRBV12-4, the J gene TRBJ2-4, with D maybe TRBD2 (6 bases). Trimming cost V 3 bases and J 15 bases, with 12 bases left between them. CDR3 size: 11 residues. The CDR3 DNA sequence: TGTGCCAGCAGTTTGGGGGGACCTAGGTACTTC. It yields the protein CASSLGGPRYF.

A word on this clone: The same CDR3 can be traced to other DNA sequences in this sample. This sequence joins TRBV5-1 and TRBJ1-3; D is unclear. The germline gives CDR1 SGHRS, CDR2 YFSETQ. Trimming removed 0 bases at V and 1 base at J, with 5 bases between. The CDR3 extends over 14 amino acids. Here the CDR3 DNA reads TGCGCCAGCAGCTTGGTAGGGTCTGGAAACACCATATATTTT. It translates to CASSLVGSGNTIYF. The full variable domain, rest sourced from reference TRBV5-1 and TRBJ1-3, is KAGVTQTPRYLIKTRGQQVTLSCSPISGHRSVSWYQQTPGQGLQFLFEYFSETQRNKGNFPGRFSGRQFSNSRSEMNVSTLELGDSALYLCASSLVGSGNTIYFGEGSWLTVV.

The genes are TRBV12-3 or TRBV12-4 and TRBJ1-2, with 7 bases lining up with TRBD1. The CDR3 is 13 residues long. V lost 6 bases and J lost 5; bases outside the gene matches: 6. The CDR3 region has the DNA TGTGCCAGCAGCCCCGGGACAGCTTATGGCTACACCTTC. Amino acid sequence: CASSPGTAYGYTF.

This clone is a singleton in its sample. The chain is built from TRBV9 and TRBJ2-1; D unresolved. The CDR3 consists of 12 residues. Deletions cut 1 base from V and 2 bases from J, with 1 base between. Germline lookup yields CDR1 SGDLS and CDR2 YYNGEE. CDR3 in DNA: TGTGCCAGCAGCGTAACCTACAATGAGCAGTTCTTC. It translates to CASSVTYNEQFF.

This rearrangement joins TRBV4-3 to TRBJ1-6; D is perhaps TRBD1 (5 bases). The ends were cut back, 0 bases at V and 9 bases at J, with 15 bases in the middle. In germline, CDR1 is LGHNA, CDR2 YSLEER. CDR3 length: 16 amino acids. CDR3 sequence: CASSQEQGIRSSPLHF. The CDR3 DNA follows: TGCGCCAGCAGCCAAGAGCAGGGTATTAGAAGTTCACCCCTCCACTTT.

The V gene is TRBV6-6, the J gene TRBJ1-2; TRBD1 agrees at 7 bases. The V gene's germline CDR1 is MNHNY and CDR2 SVGAGI (reference sequence). This CDR3 region has 13 residues. V was clipped by 2 bases and J by 5 bases; unmatched bases: 2. CDR3 amino acids: CASSYRQGYGYTF. For the CDR3, the DNA is TGTGCCAGCAGTTACAGACAGGGATATGGCTACACCTTC.

The gene calls are TRBV4-1 and TRBJ2-2, with 7 bases identical to TRBD2. Trimming took 3 bases from V and 4 from J; bases not matched to a gene: 11. The CDR3 length is 17 residues. In germline, CDR1 is MGHRA, CDR2 YSYEKL. In DNA, the CDR3 is TGCGCCAGCAGCCACCTTCGGGCGGGAGTAATCACCGGGGAGCTGTTTTTT. Residues: CASSHLRAGVITGELFF.

The V gene is TRBV9, the J gene TRBJ2-1; TRBD2 aligns across 9 bases. The CDR3 contains 15 residues. Germline V CDR1 and CDR2: SGDLS, YYNGEE. The V segment lost 4 bases and the J segment 8 bases; nucleotides outside the gene matches: 10. CDR3 nucleotides: TGTGCCAGCAGCCCGCAGGGCGGGGGGGCTCATGAGCAGTTCTTC. As protein: CASSPQGGGAHEQFF.

The sample holds a few counts of this clone. The rearrangement uses TRBV3-1 (or the pseudogene TRBV3-2) and TRBJ2-2, with a weak D call TRBD1 (6 bases). Trimming left V 3 bases short and J 0 bases short, with 8 bases between. Germline CDR1 and CDR2: LGHDT and YNNKEL (reference sequence). This CDR3 region has 15 residues. This CDR3 is CASSHRDTNTGELFF. The CDR3 coding sequence is TGTGCCAGCAGCCACCGGGACACGAACACCGGGGAGCTGTTTTTT.

This rearrangement joins TRBV3-1 (or the pseudogene TRBV3-2) to TRBJ2-7, with 11 bases aligning to TRBD1. CDR1 LGHDT and CDR2 YNNKEL come from the germline V gene (reference sequence). After removal of 4 bases from V and 6 bases from J, the junction contained 11 bases not matched to a gene. The CDR3 runs to 16 residues. The CDR3 spells CASSPKFGTGGIEQYF. The CDR3 DNA follows: TGTGCCAGCAGCCCCAAATTCGGGACAGGGGGTATCGAGCAGTACTTC.

The rearrangement links TRBV11-3 to TRBJ2-1; D assignment may be TRBD1 or TRBD2 (5 bases each). Germline assignment: CDR1 SGHNT and CDR2 YENEEA. Trimming took 4 bases from V and 7 from J, leaving 11 bases between them. The CDR3 loop spans 13 amino acids. The CDR3 loop is CASSWGPVNEQFF. Written as DNA, the CDR3 is TGTGCCAGCAGCTGGGGACCCGTAAATGAGCAGTTCTTC.

The chain recombines TRBV5-1 with TRBJ2-2, with TRBD1 as a possible D gene (6 bases). The CDR3 spans 16 residues. V lost 4 bases and J 2 bases, leaving 15 bases between the germline ends. Germline lookup yields CDR1 SGHRS and CDR2 YFSETQ. The CDR3 bases are TGCGCCAGCAGCCCCTGGGGACACATTAACACCGGGGAGCTGTTTTTT. Its protein product is CASSPWGHINTGELFF.

The chain has TRBV6-1 and TRBJ2-1; D is possibly TRBD1 (5 bases). The CDR3 loop spans 15 amino acids. V lost 2 bases, J lost 3 bases, and 11 bases lay in between. CDR1 and CDR2 (germline): MNHNS, SASEGT. The CDR3 sequence is CASSETGPFYNEQFF. The CDR3 nucleotides read TGTGCCAGCAGTGAAACAGGACCTTTCTACAATGAGCAGTTCTTC.

The CDR3 bases are TGTGCCAGCAGTTACTCGGTGTCCCGTCGCGCCAAAAACATTCAGTACTTC. Translating gives CASSYSVSRRAKNIQYF. The genes are TRBV6-2 or TRBV6-3 and TRBJ2-4; D is undetermined. Trimming shortened V by 0 bases and J by 1 base, and 13 bases separated the two germline ends. Germline assignment: CDR1 MNHEY and CDR2 SVGEGT. CDR3 length: 17 amino acids.

The V call is TRBV6-4, the J call TRBJ2-7; perhaps TRBD1 as D (6 bases). The germline V and J ends were trimmed by 11 bases and 6 bases, with 17 bases remaining between them. This CDR3 region has 12 residues. The germline V gene has CDR1 MRHNA and CDR2 SNTAGT. The CDR3 is CAGPSGQGEQYF. CDR3 DNA sequence: TGTGCCGGCCCGTCGGGACAAGGCGAGCAGTACTTC.

This chain uses TRBV7-3 with TRBJ2-7, with 7 positions matching TRBD2. The CDR3 totals 15 residues. CDR1 SGHTA and CDR2 FQGTGA come from the germline V gene. The trim removed 4 bases at V and 2 bases at J, leaving 8 bases unmatched. The CDR3: CASSYGNAGAYEQYF. The CDR3 DNA sequence: TGTGCCAGCAGCTATGGTAACGCGGGAGCCTACGAGCAGTACTTC.

The gene calls are TRBV5-4 and TRBJ2-2; a weak D match, TRBD2 (5 bases). Germline V gives CDR1 SGHNT, CDR2 YYREEE (reference sequence). The CDR3 covers 14 residues. Trimming left V 2 bases short and J 6 bases short, with 11 bases between. The CDR3 sequence is CASSFPGGPGELFF. DNA for the CDR3: TGTGCCAGCAGCTTCCCTGGAGGCCCCGGGGAGCTGTTTTTT.

The table lists this clone with a count of one. The chain employs TRBV27 and TRBJ1-5, with a possible D match to TRBD1 (5 bases). Germline CDR1 reads MNHEY; CDR2 reads SMNVEV (reference sequence). CDR3 size: 16 residues. V was trimmed by 6 bases and J by 4 bases, leaving 19 bases between them. The CDR3 here is CASSVSGGFLNQPQHF. CDR3 bases: TGTGCCAGCAGCGTGTCGGGGGGTTTCCTAAATCAGCCCCAGCATTTT.

The chain combines TRBV19 with TRBJ1-6, with 9 bases identical to TRBD1. The CDR3 covers 15 residues. Trimming cost V 3 bases and J 8 bases; bases outside gene matches: 5. CDR1 LNHDA and CDR2 SQIVND come from the germline V gene (reference sequence). CDR3: CASSMYRQGDSPLHF. The CDR3 coding sequence is TGTGCCAGTAGTATGTATCGACAGGGGGATTCACCCCTCCACTTT.